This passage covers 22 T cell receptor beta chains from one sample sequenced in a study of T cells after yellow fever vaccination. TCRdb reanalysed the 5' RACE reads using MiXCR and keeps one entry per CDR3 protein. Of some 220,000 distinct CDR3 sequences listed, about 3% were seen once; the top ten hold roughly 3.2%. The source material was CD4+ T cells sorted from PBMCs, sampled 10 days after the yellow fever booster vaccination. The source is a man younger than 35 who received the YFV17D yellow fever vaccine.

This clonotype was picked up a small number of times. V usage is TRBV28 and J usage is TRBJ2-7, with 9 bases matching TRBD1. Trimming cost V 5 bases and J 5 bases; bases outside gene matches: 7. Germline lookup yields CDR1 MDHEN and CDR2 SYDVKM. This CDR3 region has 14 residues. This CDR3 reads CASSVRDRVDEQYV. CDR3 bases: TGTGCCAGCAGTGTCAGGGACAGGGTTGACGAGCAGTACGTC.

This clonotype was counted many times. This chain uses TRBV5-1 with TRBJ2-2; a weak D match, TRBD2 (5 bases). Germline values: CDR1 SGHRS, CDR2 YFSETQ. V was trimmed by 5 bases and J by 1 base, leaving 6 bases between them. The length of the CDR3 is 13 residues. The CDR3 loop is CASSRGNTGELFF. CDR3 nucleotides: TGCGCCAGCAGTCGGGGGAACACCGGGGAGCTGTTTTTT.

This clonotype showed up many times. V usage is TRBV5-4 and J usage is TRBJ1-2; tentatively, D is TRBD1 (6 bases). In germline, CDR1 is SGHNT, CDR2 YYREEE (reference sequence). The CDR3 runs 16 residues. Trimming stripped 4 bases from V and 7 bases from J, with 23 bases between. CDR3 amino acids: CASSLDPGPGEGGYTF. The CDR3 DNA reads TGTGCCAGCAGCCTCGACCCCGGGCCAGGGGAGGGTGGCTACACCTTC.

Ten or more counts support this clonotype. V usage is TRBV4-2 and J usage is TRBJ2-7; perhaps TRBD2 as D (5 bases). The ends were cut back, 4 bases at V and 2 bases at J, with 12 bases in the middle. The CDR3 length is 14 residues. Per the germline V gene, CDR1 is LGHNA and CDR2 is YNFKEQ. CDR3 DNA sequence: TGTGCCAGCAGCCTAGGACTGGAGACCTACGAGCAGTACTTC. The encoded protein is CASSLGLETYEQYF.

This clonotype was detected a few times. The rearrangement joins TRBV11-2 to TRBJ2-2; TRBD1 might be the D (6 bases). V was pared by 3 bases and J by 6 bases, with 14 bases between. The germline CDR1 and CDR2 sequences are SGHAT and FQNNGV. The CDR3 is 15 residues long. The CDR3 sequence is CASSLRGTTPGELFF. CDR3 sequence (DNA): TGTGCCAGCAGCTTGAGGGGGACCACGCCCGGGGAGCTGTTTTTT.

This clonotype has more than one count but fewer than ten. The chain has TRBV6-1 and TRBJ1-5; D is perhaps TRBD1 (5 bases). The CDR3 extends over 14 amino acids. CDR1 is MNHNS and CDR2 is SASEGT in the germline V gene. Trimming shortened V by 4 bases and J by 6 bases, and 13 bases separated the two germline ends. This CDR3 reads CASSAQEARQPQHF. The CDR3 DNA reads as TGTGCCAGCAGTGCACAGGAAGCCCGTCAGCCCCAGCATTTT.

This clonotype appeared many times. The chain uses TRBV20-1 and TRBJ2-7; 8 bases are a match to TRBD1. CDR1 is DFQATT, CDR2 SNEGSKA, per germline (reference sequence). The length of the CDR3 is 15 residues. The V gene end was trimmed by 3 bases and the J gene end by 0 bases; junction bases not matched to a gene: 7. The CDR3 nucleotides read TGCAGTGCTAGTGACGGACAGGGCCACTCCTACGAGCAGTACGTC. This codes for CSASDGQGHSYEQYV.

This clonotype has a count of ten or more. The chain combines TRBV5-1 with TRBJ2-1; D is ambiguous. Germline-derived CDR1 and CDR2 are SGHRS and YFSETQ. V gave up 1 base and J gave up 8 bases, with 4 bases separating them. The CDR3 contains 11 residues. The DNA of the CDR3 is TGCGCCAGCAGCTTGCTTTATGAGCAGTTCTTC. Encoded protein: CASSLLYEQFF. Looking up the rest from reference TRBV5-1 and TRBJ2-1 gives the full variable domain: KAGVTQTPRYLIKTRGQQVTLSCSPISGHRSVSWYQQTPGQGLQFLFEYFSETQRNKGNFPGRFSGRQFSNSRSEMNVSTLELGDSALYLCASSLLYEQFFGPGTRLTVL.

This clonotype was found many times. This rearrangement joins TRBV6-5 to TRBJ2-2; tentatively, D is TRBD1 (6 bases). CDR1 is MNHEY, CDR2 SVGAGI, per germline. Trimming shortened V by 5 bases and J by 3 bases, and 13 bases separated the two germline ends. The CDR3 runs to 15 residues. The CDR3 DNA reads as TGTGCCAGCAGTCTGACAGGCTATTACACCGGGGAGCTGTTTTTT. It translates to CASSLTGYYTGELFF.

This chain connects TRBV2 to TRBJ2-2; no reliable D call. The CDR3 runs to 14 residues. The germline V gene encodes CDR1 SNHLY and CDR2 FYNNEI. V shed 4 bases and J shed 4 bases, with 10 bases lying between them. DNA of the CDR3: TGTGCCAGCAGTGTGTCCTCAGGCACCGGGGAGCTGTTTTTT. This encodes CASSVSSGTGELFF. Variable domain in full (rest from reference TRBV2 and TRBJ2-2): EPEVTQTPSHQVTQMGQEVILRCVPISNHLYFYWYRQILGQKVEFLVSFYNNEISEKSEIFDDQFSVERPDGSNFTLKIRSTKLEDSAMYFCASSVSSGTGELFFGEGSRLTVL.

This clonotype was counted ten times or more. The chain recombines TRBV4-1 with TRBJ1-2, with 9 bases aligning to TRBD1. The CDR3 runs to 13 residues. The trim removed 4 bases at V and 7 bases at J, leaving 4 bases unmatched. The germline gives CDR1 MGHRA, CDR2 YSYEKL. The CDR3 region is CASSPGQGFGYTF. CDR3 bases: TGCGCCAGCAGCCCGGGACAGGGCTTTGGCTACACCTTC.

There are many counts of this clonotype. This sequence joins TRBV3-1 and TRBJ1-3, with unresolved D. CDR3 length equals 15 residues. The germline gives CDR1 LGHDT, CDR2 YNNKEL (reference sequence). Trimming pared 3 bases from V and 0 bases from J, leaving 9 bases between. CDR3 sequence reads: CASSHPGASGNTIYF. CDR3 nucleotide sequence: TGTGCCAGCAGCCACCCGGGCGCCTCTGGAAACACCATATATTTT.

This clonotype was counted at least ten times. The CDR3 sequence is CASSRGTPEAFF. In DNA form, the CDR3 reads TGTGCCAGCAGCCGCGGGACACCAGAAGCTTTCTTT. The chain recombines TRBV2 with TRBJ1-1, with a possible D match to TRBD1 (6 bases). Germline CDR1 is SNHLY and CDR2 is FYNNEI. The CDR3 loop spans 12 amino acids. Trimming shortened V by 6 bases and J by 8 bases, and 13 bases separated the two germline ends.

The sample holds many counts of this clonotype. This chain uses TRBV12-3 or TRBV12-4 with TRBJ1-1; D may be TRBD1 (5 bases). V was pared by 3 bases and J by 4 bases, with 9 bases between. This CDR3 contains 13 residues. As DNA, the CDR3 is TGTGCCAGCAGTTTGGGTAGGGGCACTGAAGCTTTCTTT. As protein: CASSLGRGTEAFF.

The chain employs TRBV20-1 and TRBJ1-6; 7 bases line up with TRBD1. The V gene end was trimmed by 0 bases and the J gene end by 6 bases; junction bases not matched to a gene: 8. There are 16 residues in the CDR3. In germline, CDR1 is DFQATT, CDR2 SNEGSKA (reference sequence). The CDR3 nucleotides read TGCAGTGCTAGAGATGGATCAAGGGACAGTAATTCACCCCTCCACTTT. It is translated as CSARDGSRDSNSPLHF.

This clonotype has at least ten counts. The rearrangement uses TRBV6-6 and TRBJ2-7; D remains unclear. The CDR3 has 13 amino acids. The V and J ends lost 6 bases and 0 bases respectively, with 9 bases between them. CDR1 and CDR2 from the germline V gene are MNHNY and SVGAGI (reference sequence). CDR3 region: CASSLQSSYEQYF. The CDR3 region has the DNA TGTGCCAGCAGCTTACAGAGCTCCTACGAGCAGTACTTC.

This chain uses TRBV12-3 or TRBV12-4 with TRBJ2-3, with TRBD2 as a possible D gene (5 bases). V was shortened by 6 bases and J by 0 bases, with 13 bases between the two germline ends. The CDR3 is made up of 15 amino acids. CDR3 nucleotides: TGTGCCAGCAGCCTCTGGGGAGCTAGCACAGATACGCAGTATTTT. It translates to CASSLWGASTDTQYF.

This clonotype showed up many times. Here the CDR3 reads CASEQGIQETQYF. The CDR3 DNA reads as TGTGCCAGCGAACAGGGGATACAAGAGACCCAGTACTTC. The J gene is TRBJ2-5, the V gene TRBV2; TRBD1 aligns across 7 bases. The CDR3 spans 13 residues. Germline CDR1 and CDR2: SNHLY and FYNNEI. Germline trimming cut 8 bases from V and 2 bases from J; bases unmatched to any gene: 5.

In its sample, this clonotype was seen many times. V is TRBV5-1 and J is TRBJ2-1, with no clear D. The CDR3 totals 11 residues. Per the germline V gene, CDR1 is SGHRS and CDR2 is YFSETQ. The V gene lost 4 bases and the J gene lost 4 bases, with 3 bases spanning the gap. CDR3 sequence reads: CASSMYNEQFF. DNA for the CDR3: TGCGCCAGCAGCATGTACAATGAGCAGTTCTTC.

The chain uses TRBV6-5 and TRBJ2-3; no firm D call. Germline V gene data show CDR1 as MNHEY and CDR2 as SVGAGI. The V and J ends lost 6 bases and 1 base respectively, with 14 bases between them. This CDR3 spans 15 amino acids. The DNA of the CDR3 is TGTGCCAGCAGCAACGGATGGAGCGGCACAGATACGCAGTATTTT. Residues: CASSNGWSGTDTQYF.

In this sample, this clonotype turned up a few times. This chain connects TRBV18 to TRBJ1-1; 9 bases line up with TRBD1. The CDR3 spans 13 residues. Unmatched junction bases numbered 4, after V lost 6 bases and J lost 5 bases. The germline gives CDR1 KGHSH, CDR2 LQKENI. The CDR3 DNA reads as TGTGCCAGCTCGGGGACAGGGATGACTGAAGCTTTCTTT. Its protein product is CASSGTGMTEAFF.

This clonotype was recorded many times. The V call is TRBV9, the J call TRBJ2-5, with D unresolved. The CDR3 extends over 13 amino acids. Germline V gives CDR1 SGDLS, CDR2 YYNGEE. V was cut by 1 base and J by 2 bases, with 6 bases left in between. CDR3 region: CASSVLEQETQYF. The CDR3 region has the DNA TGTGCCAGCAGCGTACTTGAGCAAGAGACCCAGTACTTC. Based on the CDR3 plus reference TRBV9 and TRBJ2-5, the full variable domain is DSGVTQTPKHLITATGQRVTLRCSPRSGDLSVYWYQQSLDQGLQFLIQYYNGEERAKGNILERFSAQQFPDLHSELNLSSLELGDSALYFCASSVLEQETQYFGPGTRLLVL.